This TCR beta chain was recorded in a study of blood T cell repertoires in COVID-19. For the study at large: T cells, B-cell-depleted T cells, or PBMCs provided the cDNA or gDNA that served as material.

Germline CDR1 and CDR2: MNHNS and SASEGT. V trimming: 4 bases; J trimming: 7 bases; junction bases outside the gene matches: 13. CDR3 size: 17 residues. Source study methods: Counts of nucleated cells, estimated from reference gene primer amplification, were obtained. The repertoire was sequenced with immunoSEQ multiplex PCR; TCRdb's copy has only in-frame clones and lacks some. V, J and clone size are taken as reported in that table, and D and trimming were inferred from the DNA itself. The data contain 200,000 to 300,000 clones, about nine tenths of them singletons. Seattle cases were enrolled at active infection and followed longitudinally.

This chain links TRBV6-1 with TRBJ1-2; the match to TRBD1 covers 12 bases. Sequenced sample: peripheral blood. This sequence was found in a man aged 30-40 years with COVID-19, enrolled during active disease. The CDR3 protein is CASSAHPRGTGGFGYTF. In nucleotides, the CDR3 is TGTGCCAGCAGTGCCCACCCTCGCGGGACAGGGGGCTTTGGCTACACCTTC.